This T cell receptor (beta chain) was profiled in a study of blood T cell repertoires in COVID-19 (dated by TCRdb to the early 2020s). About the full investigation: Collaborator samples came from the United States, Italy and Spain and covered acute and convalescent phases of COVID-19. A de-identified subject ID, COVID-19 status, age in years and sex were almost always included in the sample metadata. The samples were drawn from two sources: the first 160 participants of the ongoing ImmuneRACE study, and fewer than 1,500 subjects contributed by 6 global collaborators. The repertoires were made available in a free public database intended to serve as a resource for research on the immune response to SARS-CoV-2. Where available, HLA class I and class II types were obtained from metadata supplied by the sample provider rather than from assay-based typing. The dataset comprised deeply sampled blood TCRbeta repertoires from subjects exposed to, actively infected with, or recovered from COVID-19. The material from the prospective study consisted of cDNA or gDNA derived from T cells, B-cell-depleted T cells, or PBMCs.

What the work shows at the level of the full study, not this receptor alone: Clinical and demographic metadata were provided uncurated, with the amount varying by source and participant.

A word on this clone: This receptor's antigen is unknown. There are no base qualities to consult, and no much larger clone falls within one base.

A second Seattle source provided samples from volunteer blood donors who had recovered from COVID-19. Each collaborating institution followed its own protocols to collect whole blood in K2EDTA tubes. For TCRbeta analysis, collaborator samples were shipped as frozen whole blood, as isolated PBMCs, or as DNA extracted from either sample type. TCRbeta CDR3 regions were amplified from genomic DNA by means of the immunoSEQ Assay, a bias-controlled multiplex PCR. In the source study's methods: The number of nucleated cells in each sample was estimated by amplification of reference gene primers within the assay. To quantify the absolute abundance of each unique TCRbeta CDR3 rearrangement, sequence reads were collapsed and filtered. Productive Simpson clonality was computed per sample as the square root of Simpson's diversity index over productive rearrangements. Held by TCRdb, this immuneACCESS table contains in-frame sequences only and omits some clones. Under half of the omission traces to an unresolved V gene where checked; the cause of the rest is unknown. D and trimming come from the DNA, and the V and J calls and clone size come from that table. The sample yields about 160,000 clones; about nine tenths were counted once. Together, the top ten hold around 4% of the sample.

The TCR originated in a woman aged 55 to 70 who had recovered from COVID-19. The sequenced sample consisted of peripheral blood.

The bases read TGCGCCAGCAGCCAAGATCATCGGGAAAACTATGGCTACACCTTC. Its protein is CASSQDHRENYGYTF. The sequence joins TRBV4-1 to TRBJ1-2; the D gene assignment is ambiguous. From the cysteine up to the phenylalanine, the CDR3 has a length of 15 residues. Only the CDR3 region is kept as DNA, spanning 45 bases read in frame from base 1. The junction carries 10 bases between V and J, which are trimmed by 0 bases and 2 bases respectively. Via the germline V gene, CDR1 is MGHRA and CDR2 YSYEKL.